Following are 5 T cell receptor beta chains from one sample sequenced in a study of PD-1 blockade in classical Hodgkin lymphoma. The time point denotes: cycle 4 day 1 (C4D1), after 5 to 7 weeks of nivolumab. Following autologous stem cell transplantation, relapse occurred in every patient, and exposure to brentuximab vedotin varied. Some clones are missing from TCRdb's copy, which holds only in-frame ones; the method was immunoSEQ multiplex PCR. There are fewer than 25,000 clones in the sample; 72% occur only once, and roughly 27% lies in the top ten. Sequences were derived from peripheral blood mononuclear cells (PBMCs), sampled before the fourth cycle of nivolumab. The receptors originated from a human donor with classical Hodgkin lymphoma.

The chain links TRBV28 to TRBJ2-7; 15 bases fit TRBD2. Germline lookup yields CDR1 MDHEN and CDR2 SYDVKM. CDR3 length equals 20 residues. The junction had 17 bases not matched to a gene; V was cut back by 6 bases and J by 2 bases. The CDR3 DNA reads as TGTGCCAGCAGACACAGGACTAGCGGGGGGGAAACTACCGTCCCCTACGAGCAGTACTTC. This sequence encodes CASRHRTSGGETTVPYEQYF.

This clone has only one observation. The CDR3 nucleotides read TGTGCCAGCAGCCCCTACCTAGCGGGGGACGAGCAGTACTTC. It encodes CASSPYLAGDEQYF. The rearrangement joins TRBV5-4 to TRBJ2-7; 10 bases align to TRBD2. Germline V lookup: CDR1 SGHNT, CDR2 YYREEE (reference sequence). V trimming: 4 bases; J trimming: 5 bases; junction bases outside the gene matches: 6. The CDR3 totals 14 residues.

V usage is TRBV5-8 and J usage is TRBJ2-5, with TRBD1 matching over 8 bases. Germline lookup yields CDR1 SGHTS and CDR2 YDEGEE. With 0 bases clipped from V and 5 bases from J, the junction kept 6 bases outside the gene matches. CDR3 length equals 15 residues. The DNA of the CDR3 is TGTGCCAGCAGCTTGGGGCAGGGGGCGCGGGAGACCCAGTACTTC. It translates to CASSLGQGARETQYF.

The gene calls are TRBV6-1 and TRBJ2-5; D unclear. The V end was cut by 6 bases, the J end by 5 bases, with 10 bases between. The CDR3 has 12 amino acids. Germline V lookup: CDR1 MNHNS, CDR2 SASEGT. Here the CDR3 DNA reads TGTGCCAGCAGCCAAAGAATGGAGACCCAGTACTTC. This encodes CASSQRMETQYF.

The CDR3 reads CASSEAPGQNQPQHF. Here the CDR3 DNA reads TGTGCCAGCAGTGAAGCTCCAGGGCAAAATCAGCCCCAGCATTTT. J is TRBJ1-5 and V is TRBV6-4, with D perhaps matching TRBD1 (5 bases). Germline loops: CDR1 MRHNA, CDR2 SNTAGT. This CDR3 has 15 residues. Trimming removed 3 bases from V and 4 bases from J, with 13 bases in between.